This T cell receptor beta chain is drawn from a study of blood T cell repertoires in COVID-19. Turning to the study itself: Spain, Italy and the United States supplied samples that represented acute and convalescent COVID-19. T cells, B-cell-depleted T cells, or PBMCs supplied cDNA or gDNA.

The V gene end was trimmed by 1 base and the J gene end by 10 bases; junction bases not matched to a gene: 10. Germline loops: CDR1 SGHTA, CDR2 FQGNSA. CDR3 length equals 15 residues. In the authors' workflow: Quantification of nucleated cells was approximated via reference gene primer amplification. The table came from immunoSEQ multiplex PCR; TCRdb's copy has only in-frame clones and leaves some out. V and J calls and clone size come straight from that table; D and trimming were deduced from the DNA. The sample shows some 350,000 clones, roughly 90% of them seen only once. Patients at the Seattle site were enrolled during active infection and followed longitudinally.

The specimen sequenced was peripheral blood. V is TRBV7-2 and J is TRBJ2-1; 7 positions agree with TRBD2. This TCR was sampled from a woman between 25 and 40 years old with COVID-19, enrolled during active disease. The CDR3: CASSLDILKAGEQFF. The CDR3 DNA reads as TGTGCCAGCAGCTTAGACATCCTTAAAGCGGGGGAGCAGTTCTTC. Supplemented by reference TRBV7-2 and TRBJ2-1, the full variable domain reads GAGVSQSPSNKVTEKGKDVELRCDPISGHTALYWYRQSLGQGLEFLIYFQGNSAPDKSGLPSDRFSAERTGGSVSTLTIQRTQQEDSAVYLCASSLDILKAGEQFFGPGTRLTVL.